This entry features one T cell receptor (beta chain) sequence. Generated by immunoSEQ multiplex PCR, the TCRdb table keeps only in-frame clones and is missing some. The data show about 390,000 clones, with approximately 87% seen just once and approximately 10% held by the top ten. The source of the sample is a study of blood T cell repertoires in COVID-19. Participants were aged roughly 18 to 89 years from about two dozen US areas. Which cohort a participant joined came from the clinical history participants gave. Trimming stripped 6 bases from V and 8 bases from J, with 19 bases between. This CDR3 spans 14 amino acids. The germline V gene has CDR1 SNHLY and CDR2 FYNNEI.

This TCR derives from a woman aged 45-65 years who had recovered from COVID-19. The chain is built from TRBV2 and TRBJ2-5; perhaps TRBD2 as D (6 bases). Sequencing input: PBMCs or T cells enriched from blood (not recorded which). This CDR3 reads CASSREGTGDTQYF. CDR3 DNA: TGTGCCAGCAGCCGGGAAGGTACGGGAGATACCCAGTACTTC.